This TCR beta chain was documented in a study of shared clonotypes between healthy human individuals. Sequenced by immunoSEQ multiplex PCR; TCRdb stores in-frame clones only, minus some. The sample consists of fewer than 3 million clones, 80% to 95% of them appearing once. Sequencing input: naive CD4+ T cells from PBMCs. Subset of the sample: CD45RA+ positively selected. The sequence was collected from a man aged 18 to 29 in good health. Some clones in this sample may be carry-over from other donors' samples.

The chain's CDR3 is CASSDGQGAVGELFF. The DNA for the CDR3 is TGCGCCAGCAGCGACGGACAGGGGGCCGTCGGGGAGCTGTTTTTT. The gene calls are TRBV5-1 and TRBJ2-2; TRBD1 aligns across 11 bases. Germline V gene lookup returns CDR1 SGHRS and CDR2 YFSETQ. The CDR3 spans 15 residues. With V trimmed by 4 bases and J by 7 bases, 6 bases remained unmatched.